The T cell receptor beta chain described here comes from a study of CXCR3-negative and CXCR3-positive naive CD8 T cells. Study-wide results and limits: The study found comparably high diversity in both naive subsets and much lower diversity in memory CD8+ cells.

Remarks on this clonotype: Its antigen is not known.

The libraries of TRB cDNA were constructed through 5' RACE using UMI labels. TCRdb processed the 5' RACE reads again and assigns one entry to each CDR3 protein, with no DNA. The sample includes 45,000 to 65,000 distinct CDR3 sequences. Sequencing input: naive CXCR3- CD8+ T cells from blood. Subset: CD45RO-CCR7+CD27+CD95- naive CD8+ T cells lacking CXCR3 (TNR3-). This TCR was sampled from a human donor in good health. Some clones in this sample may be carry-over from other donors' samples.

CDR3 sequence reads: CASSPQGADTGELFF. The gene calls are TRBV2 and TRBJ2-2; TCRdb outputs TRBD1, but without DNA this stays unchecked. The CDR3 contains 15 residues. CDR1 is SNHLY, CDR2 FYNNEI, per germline. The full variable domain, its missing parts supplied by reference TRBV2 and TRBJ2-2, is EPEVTQTPSHQVTQMGQEVILRCVPISNHLYFYWYRQILGQKVEFLVSFYNNEISEKSEIFDDQFSVERPDGSNFTLKIRSTKLEDSAMYFCASSPQGADTGELFFGEGSRLTVL.